A selection of T cell receptor beta chains follows, all from one sample in a study of T-cell reconstitution after alpha-beta-depleted transplantation in children. MiXCR, applied by TCRdb to the PCR reads, yields one record per CDR3 protein. The data contain some 840,000 distinct CDR3 sequences, roughly 15% of them singletons. The sample here was PBMCs, mostly from graft donor cells, taken 360 days after TCRalphabeta/CD19-depleted stem cell transplant. The receptor source for this set is a male patient younger than 18 who had a stem cell transplant for acute lymphoblastic leukemia, so the T cells may come from the graft donor. The CDR3 runs from the conserved cysteine through the conserved F or W. Each record gives: D gene, V gene, clone size, J gene, CDR3 protein, CDR3 DNA. The D gene is left open where the match is weak. Clone size is stated in some rows and not others, as once, few, many or a class when expanded.

>.|TRBV15|.|TRBJ2-7
CATSRDPGHFYEQYF
TGTGCCACCAGCAGAGATCCCGGACACTTCTACGAGCAGTACTTC
>.|TRBV6-4|.|TRBJ1-2
CATKEGRQYTF
TGTGCCACTAAGGAGGGTCGTCAGTACACCTTC
>.|TRBV7-8|.|TRBJ1-4
CASSLPGALNEKLFF
TGTGCCAGCAGCTTACCAGGGGCCCTTAATGAAAAACTGTTTTTT
>TRBD1|TRBV6-1|many|TRBJ1-3
CASSPRGVGNTIYF
TGTGCCAGCAGCCCCAGGGGGGTTGGAAACACCATATATTTT
>.|TRBV2|few|TRBJ2-7
CASKKVGLTSYEQYF
TGTGCCAGCAAAAAGGTCGGACTAACCTCCTACGAGCAGTACTTC
>.|TRBV5-1|.|TRBJ2-1
CASRDSTSKSYNEQFF
TGCGCCAGCAGGGACTCCACTAGTAAGTCCTACAATGAGCAGTTCTTC
>.|TRBV28|many|TRBJ1-6
CASSLTQASLHF
TGTGCCAGCAGTCTAACCCAGGCGTCCCTCCACTTT
>.|TRBV5-5|.|TRBJ2-1
CASSPILISLRDNEQFF
TGTGCCAGCAGCCCAATCCTTATCTCTCTGCGAGACAATGAGCAGTTCTTC
>.|TRBV4-2|few|TRBJ1-1
CASSQEVTEAFF
TGTGCCAGCAGCCAAGAGGTCACTGAAGCTTTCTTT
>TRBD2|TRBV19|.|TRBJ2-5
CASSLGLAAPQETQYF
TGTGCCAGTAGTTTGGGACTAGCGGCCCCCCAAGAGACCCAGTACTTC
>.|TRBV13|once|TRBJ2-7
CASSSWIRYEQYF
TGTGCCAGCAGCTCATGGATTCGATACGAGCAGTACTTC
>.|TRBV14|.|TRBJ1-1
CASAKGVNTEAFF
TGTGCCAGCGCAAAAGGGGTCAACACTGAAGCTTTCTTT
>TRBD1|TRBV29-1|.|TRBJ2-1
CSSQLLDRGDNEQFF
TGCAGCTCCCAGCTCTTGGACAGGGGGGACAATGAGCAGTTCTTC
>TRBD1|TRBV20-1|few|TRBJ2-2
CSAPDRVAGELFF
TGCAGTGCTCCAGACAGGGTGGCCGGGGAGCTGTTTTTT
>.|TRBV2|many|TRBJ2-1
CASRIGAPSYNEQFF
TGTGCCAGCAGAATTGGGGCCCCCTCCTACAATGAGCAGTTCTTC
>.|TRBV5-5|many|TRBJ2-5
CASSLSSQETQYF
TGTGCCAGCAGCTTGTCCAGCCAAGAGACCCAGTACTTC
>TRBD2|TRBV9|few|TRBJ2-2
CASNQLADVNTGELFF
TGTGCCAGCAATCAACTAGCGGACGTGAACACCGGGGAGCTGTTTTTT